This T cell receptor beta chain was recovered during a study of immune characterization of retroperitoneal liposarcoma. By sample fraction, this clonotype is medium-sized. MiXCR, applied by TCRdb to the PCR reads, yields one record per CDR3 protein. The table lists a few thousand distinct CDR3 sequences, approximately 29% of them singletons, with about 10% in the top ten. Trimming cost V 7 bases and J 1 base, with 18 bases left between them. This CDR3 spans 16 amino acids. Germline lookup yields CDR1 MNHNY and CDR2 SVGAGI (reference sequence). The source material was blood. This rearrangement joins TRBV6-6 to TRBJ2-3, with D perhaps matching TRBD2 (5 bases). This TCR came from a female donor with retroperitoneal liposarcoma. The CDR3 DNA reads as TGTGCCAGCAAGGGCTTCCCGGGAATGGGCACAGATACGCAGTATTTT. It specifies CASKGFPGMGTDTQYF.